What follows are 22 T cell receptor beta chains derived from one specimen sequenced in a study of vaccination effects on CD4 cells after COVID-19. What these receptors recognize is not known. Prior to sequencing, the ViraFEST assay stimulated PBMC with viral peptide pools, which expanded the antigen-specific CD4+ T cells. Following a roughly 11-day culture, CD4+ T cells were purified. Each vaccine recipient was nucleocapsid antibody negative and had no prior SARS-CoV-2 infection. Measured with immunoSEQ multiplex PCR; TCRdb has only the in-frame clones, and not every one. The sample holds tens of thousands of clones, approximately 75% seen once. Sample: CD4+ T cells from PBMCs cultured with HCoV-NL63 spike peptides, taken before COVID-19 vaccination. These receptors all come from a human donor who received a COVID-19 vaccine.

The chain combines TRBV18 with TRBJ2-5; weak D call: TRBD1 (5 bases). Germline lookup yields CDR1 KGHSH and CDR2 LQKENI. Trimming removed 2 bases at V and 4 bases at J, with 11 bases between. The CDR3 has 14 amino acids. The CDR3 sequence: CASSPADMRETQYF. The DNA of the CDR3 is TGTGCCAGCTCACCAGCGGACATGCGAGAGACCCAGTACTTC.

The V call is TRBV21-1, the J call TRBJ1-5. TRBV21-1 is a known pseudogene. The CDR3 contains 15 residues. This CDR3 reads CASSKEGTGSQPQHF. The CDR3 nucleotides are TGTGCCAGCAGCAAAGAAGGCACCGGGAGTCAGCCCCAGCATTTT.

The chain couples TRBV12-5 to TRBJ1-1; D gene uncertain. The germline V gene encodes CDR1 LGHNT and CDR2 FRNRAP. The CDR3 runs 13 residues. The ends were cut back, 4 bases at V and 0 bases at J, with 6 bases in the middle. For the CDR3, the DNA is TGTGCTAGTGGTTCGCGCTTGAACACTGAAGCTTTCTTT. Encoded protein: CASGSRLNTEAFF.

This clone was observed once. The chain carries TRBV5-6 and TRBJ1-2; maybe TRBD1 (6 bases). V was pared by 6 bases and J by 0 bases, with 18 bases between. The CDR3 length is 16 residues. Germline V lookup: CDR1 SGHDT, CDR2 YYEEEE. CDR3 bases: TGTGCCAGCACCAAAGCAGGGGACCTTTCTAACTATGGCTACACCTTC. Translation: CASTKAGDLSNYGYTF.

CDR3 bases: TGTGCCAGTAGCTATGACAGGGGAAGGAACACCGGGGAGCTGTTTTTT. Translating it yields CASSYDRGRNTGELFF. The chain recombines TRBV19 with TRBJ2-2; 8 bases fit TRBD1. CDR1 LNHDA and CDR2 SQIVND come from the germline V gene (reference sequence). After removal of 6 bases from V and 1 base from J, the junction contained 7 bases not matched to a gene. The CDR3 sequence is 16 residues long.

The chain uses TRBV2 and TRBJ1-5, with D unclear. Trimming pared 1 base from V and 2 bases from J, leaving 15 bases between. In germline, CDR1 is SNHLY, CDR2 FYNNEI. CDR3 size: 17 residues. The CDR3 region is CASSEGPRSWGNQPQHF. The CDR3, as DNA: TGTGCCAGCAGTGAAGGGCCGAGATCATGGGGCAATCAGCCCCAGCATTTT.

The chain combines TRBV4-3 with TRBJ2-2; D gene unclear. There are 16 residues in the CDR3. The V end lost 0 bases, the J end lost 1 base, and 9 bases lay between the germline ends. Germline CDR1 LGHNA, CDR2 YSLEER. This CDR3 is CASSQDWLENTGELFF. The CDR3 bases are TGCGCCAGCAGCCAAGATTGGCTGGAGAACACCGGGGAGCTGTTTTTT.

CDR3 coding DNA: TGTGCCAGCAGCCAAGAGTTTCGGGGTTCACCCCTCCACTTT. It specifies CASSQEFRGSPLHF. The chain couples TRBV14 to TRBJ1-6; D ambiguous. Trimming left V 0 bases short and J 9 bases short, with 9 bases between. Germline CDR1 is SGHDN and CDR2 is FVKESK. The CDR3 is made up of 14 amino acids.

The rearrangement joins TRBV7-3 to TRBJ1-1; possibly TRBD1 for D (5 bases). Germline CDR1 reads SGHTA; CDR2 reads FQGTGA. Trimming stripped 5 bases from V and 6 bases from J, with 19 bases between. The CDR3 runs 15 residues. The CDR3 sequence: CASSPRQGPGAEAFF. DNA for the CDR3: TGTGCCAGCAGCCCGCGTCAAGGGCCGGGGGCTGAAGCTTTCTTT.

The chain couples TRBV2 to TRBJ2-1, with D perhaps matching TRBD1 (5 bases). V lost 5 bases to trimming and J lost 4 bases, with 9 bases between them. Germline assignment: CDR1 SNHLY and CDR2 FYNNEI. CDR3 size: 13 residues. This CDR3 reads CASSYQGYNEQFF. The CDR3 coding sequence is TGTGCCAGCAGTTACCAGGGATACAATGAGCAGTTCTTC.

The chain couples TRBV5-3 to TRBJ2-5, with TRBD2 as a possible D gene (5 bases). TRBV5-3 is sorted into the ORF group, with uncertain function. There are 13 residues in the CDR3. V gave up 2 bases and J gave up 5 bases, with 10 bases separating them. In nucleotides, the CDR3 is TGTGCCAGAAGCTTTTCGGGATGCGAGACCCAGTACTTC. It is translated as CARSFSGCETQYF.

The V and J genes are TRBV10-3 and TRBJ1-2, with unresolved D. Germline V gene data show CDR1 as ENHRY and CDR2 as SYGVKD. V dropped 2 bases and J dropped 13 bases, with 17 bases sitting between them. This CDR3 contains 13 residues. The CDR3 loop reads CAISETNQLLSTF. The DNA for the CDR3 is TGTGCCATCAGTGAGACTAACCAGCTACTCTCCACCTTC.

This chain uses TRBV7-8 with TRBJ2-7, with 8 bases aligning to TRBD2. CDR1 is SGHVS, CDR2 FQNEAQ, per germline. The trim removed 5 bases at V and 2 bases at J, leaving 11 bases unmatched. CDR3 length equals 16 residues. The CDR3 DNA sequence: TGTGCCAGCAGCAGCCGGGGGCGGGGGGTTACCTACGAGCAGTACGTC. It is translated as CASSSRGRGVTYEQYV.

This clone was seen a single time. The chain links TRBV12-3 or TRBV12-4 to TRBJ1-4; no definite D call. There are 11 residues in the CDR3. Trimming cost V 6 bases and J 8 bases, with 7 bases left between them. This chain's CDR3 is CASSLREKLFF. CDR3 bases: TGTGCCAGCAGCCTAAGGGAAAAACTGTTTTTT.

The genes are TRBV4-1 and TRBJ2-5; 12 bases agree with TRBD2. Losses at the gene ends were 2 bases for V and 5 bases for J; bases not matched to a gene: 6. CDR1 and CDR2 from the germline V gene are MGHRA and YSYEKL. The CDR3 extends over 16 amino acids. The CDR3 DNA follows: TGCGCCAGCAGCCAACTACTAGCGGGGGGCCGGGAGACCCAGTACTTC. Protein: CASSQLLAGGRETQYF.

V usage is TRBV25-1 and J usage is TRBJ2-4; maybe TRBD2 (5 bases). The V gene lost 3 bases and the J gene lost 2 bases, with 8 bases spanning the gap. This CDR3 is 14 amino acids long. The germline V gene has CDR1 MGHDK and CDR2 SYGVNS. The CDR3 DNA follows: TGTGCCAGCAGTGACCGGGATTCCAAAAACATTCAGTACTTC. The encoded protein is CASSDRDSKNIQYF.

The gene calls are TRBV4-1 and TRBJ2-5; 11 nucleotides match TRBD2. This CDR3 spans 17 amino acids. V lost 0 bases to trimming and J lost 2 bases; unmatched junction nucleotides: 5. CDR1 is MGHRA and CDR2 is YSYEKL in the germline V gene. The CDR3 here is CASSQDTGTSGQETQYF. CDR3 in DNA: TGCGCCAGCAGCCAAGATACTGGGACTAGCGGTCAAGAGACCCAGTACTTC.

This clone was detected a few times. In nucleotides, the CDR3 is TGTGCCAGCAGCCTAGGTGCTGGGATATTGTGTGAGCAGTACGTC. As protein: CASSLGAGILCEQYV. The chain has TRBV3-1 (or the pseudogene TRBV3-2) and TRBJ2-7; no clear D gene. This CDR3 is built from 15 residues. Germline CDR1 is LGHDT and CDR2 is YNNKEL (reference sequence). Trimming took off 4 bases at V and 7 bases at J, with 20 bases between the two ends.

This clone was counted between two and nine times. The chain employs TRBV7-9 and TRBJ2-7, with D possibly called TRBD1 or TRBD2 (5 bases each). In germline, CDR1 is SEHNR, CDR2 FQNEAQ (reference sequence). The CDR3 is made up of 15 amino acids. V lost 3 bases to trimming and J lost 2 bases, with 14 bases between them. The CDR3 loop reads CASSFDGGTTYEQYV. CDR3 in DNA: TGTGCCAGCAGCTTTGATGGGGGTACGACCTACGAGCAGTACGTC.

The chain employs TRBV6-2 or TRBV6-3 and TRBJ2-7; 8 bases map to TRBD1. With 0 bases clipped from V and 4 bases from J, the junction kept 8 bases outside the gene matches. This CDR3 is 16 amino acids long. Germline lookup yields CDR1 MNHEY and CDR2 SVGEGT. The CDR3 DNA follows: TGTGCCAGCAGTTACTCGGGCAGGGGGCCAGAATACGAGCAGTACGTC. Encoded protein: CASSYSGRGPEYEQYV.

This clone has more than one count but fewer than ten. The chain uses TRBV5-4 and TRBJ2-5; 9 bases match TRBD2. The CDR3 extends over 16 amino acids. J lost 4 bases, V lost 5 bases, and 12 bases had no gene match. In germline, CDR1 is SGHNT, CDR2 YYREEE (reference sequence). CDR3 sequence (DNA): TGTGCCAGCAGTCCCGGGGGCGGGGGGGCTCGAGAGACCCAGTACTTC. This translates into CASSPGGGGARETQYF.

The CDR3 nucleotides are TGTGCCAGCAGCCACCCGGGACTAGCGGGAGGCAAAAACATTCAGTACTTC. Protein: CASSHPGLAGGKNIQYF. V and J are TRBV7-2 and TRBJ2-4, with 15 bases that match TRBD2. This CDR3 contains 17 residues. The junction had 5 bases not matched to a gene; V was cut back by 5 bases and J by 3 bases. Germline V CDR1 and CDR2: SGHTA, FQGNSA.